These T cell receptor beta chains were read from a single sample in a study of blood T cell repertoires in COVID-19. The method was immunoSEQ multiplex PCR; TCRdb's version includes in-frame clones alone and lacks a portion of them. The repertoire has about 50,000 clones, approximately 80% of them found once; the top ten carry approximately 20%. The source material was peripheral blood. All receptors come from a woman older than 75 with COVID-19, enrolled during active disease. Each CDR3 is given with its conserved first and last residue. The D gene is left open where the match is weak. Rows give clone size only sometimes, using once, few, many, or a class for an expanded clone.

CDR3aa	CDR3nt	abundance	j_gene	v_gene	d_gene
CASSARLAGTQETQYF	TGTGCCAGTAGTGCCAGGCTAGCGGGGACCCAAGAGACCCAGTACTTC	NA	TRBJ2-5	TRBV19	TRBD2
CASSDRGLIAKNIQYF	TGTGCCAGCAGTGACAGGGGACTAATAGCCAAAAACATTCAGTACTTC	NA	TRBJ2-4	TRBV5-6	NA
CASSVGTGTYEQYF	TGTGCCAGCAGCGTCGGGACAGGCACCTACGAGCAGTACTTC	NA	TRBJ2-7	TRBV7-2	TRBD1
CASMFRGQPPKQFF	TGTGCCAGTATGTTTCGAGGGCAGCCCCCTAAGCAGTTCTTC	NA	TRBJ2-1	TRBV19	NA
CASSETLYSNQPQHF	TGTGCCAGTTCCGAGACATTGTATAGCAATCAGCCCCAGCATTTT	NA	TRBJ1-5	TRBV19	NA
CASSHGSYEQYF	TGTGCCAGCTCTCATGGGAGCTACGAGCAGTACTTC	NA	TRBJ2-7	TRBV11-2	NA
CASSLGSSGRSTSYEQYF	TGCGCCAGCAGCTTGGGGTCTAGCGGGAGATCAACATCCTACGAGCAGTACTTC	NA	TRBJ2-7	TRBV5-1	TRBD2
CAIQGDTEAFF	TGTGCCATCCAGGGGGACACTGAAGCTTTCTTT	NA	TRBJ1-1	TRBV10-3	TRBD1
CASQNRLLAVKNTGELFF	TGTGCCAGCCAAAATCGGCTCCTAGCGGTAAAGAACACCGGGGAGCTGTTTTTT	NA	TRBJ2-2	TRBV2	TRBD2
CASSLGRKGPETQYF	TGTGCCAGCAGCCTGGGGCGGAAGGGCCCAGAGACCCAGTACTTC	NA	TRBJ2-5	TRBV3-1/TRBV3-2	NA
CSVEGQPNTEAFF	TGCAGCGTTGAAGGACAGCCGAACACTGAAGCTTTCTTT	NA	TRBJ1-1	TRBV29-1	NA
CASSQDLAGQETQYF	TGTGCCAGCAGCCAAGACTTAGCGGGCCAAGAGACCCAGTACTTC	NA	TRBJ2-5	TRBV3-1/TRBV3-2	TRBD2
CASSLVGGQPQHF	TGTGCCAGCAGTTTGGTAGGGGGTCAGCCCCAGCATTTT	medium-sized	TRBJ1-5	TRBV27	NA